A selection of T cell receptor beta chains follows, all from one sample in a study of OX40 agonist ivuxolimab in advanced cancers. Assay: immunoSEQ multiplex PCR; the TCRdb copy retains only in-frame clones and omits some. The repertoire holds about 62,000 clones, 75% to 85% seen once, with approximately 11% in the top ten. Sequencing used CD4+ or CD8+ T cells sorted from blood, obtained in a trial of the OX40 agonist ivuxolimab. All receptors come from an adult with an advanced solid tumor such as melanoma, head and neck, liver or kidney cancer. Each CDR3 is given without its conserved first and last residue. Each record gives: J gene, V gene, D gene, CDR3 protein. A D gene is named only where the DNA matches it firmly.

>TRBJ1-2|TRBV30|.
AWSAGKYGYT
>TRBJ2-3|TRBV7-9|TRBD2
ASSRSSGGAGDTQY
>TRBJ2-1|TRBV19|TRBD2
ASRYSGSSYNEQF
>TRBJ1-1|TRBV7-9|.
ASREDSMGGTEAF
>TRBJ2-7|TRBV9|TRBD1
ASSANPGQGYEQY
>TRBJ2-7|TRBV5-4|TRBD1
ASSTGTGTSYEQY
>TRBJ1-6|TRBV6-5|.
ASTLRAGDSPLH
>TRBJ2-3|TRBV28|.
ASSPPAFTDTQY
>TRBJ2-7|TRBV18|.
ASSPPGTGFEQY
>TRBJ1-6|TRBV28|.
ASSEQGTPPLH
>TRBJ2-1|TRBV14|.
ASSRLKMTGSPYNEQF
>TRBJ2-3|TRBV7-9|TRBD2
ASSLFVAGGPGADTQY
>TRBJ1-5|TRBV19|.
ASSIGGGRFASNQPQH
>TRBJ2-1|TRBV7-6|TRBD2
ASSAWTSGAYNEQF
>TRBJ2-3|TRBV19|TRBD2
ASSILSRGAVGTSATQY
>TRBJ2-5|TRBV5-4|TRBD1
ASSFNRGQETQY
>TRBJ2-3|TRBV7-9|TRBD1
ASSAGQGGTDTQY
>TRBJ1-2|TRBV2|.
ASRYTRYT
>TRBJ1-1|TRBV27|TRBD1
ASSLLQGLDTEAF
>TRBJ1-5|TRBV5-4|TRBD1
ASSRQGGNQPQH
>TRBJ2-2|TRBV9|.
ASSVLGRAATGELF
>TRBJ2-7|TRBV7-9|TRBD2
ASSFAGGPYEQY
>TRBJ1-4|TRBV18|TRBD1
ASSPRQGGEKLF
>TRBJ2-1|TRBV9|TRBD1
ASSVVGQGYNEQF
>TRBJ1-5|TRBV7-2|.
ASSLDSNQPQH
>TRBJ1-2|TRBV7-2|TRBD1
ASLETGTGIYGYT
>TRBJ1-1|TRBV11-1|TRBD1
ASSLGGGTGGFTEAF
>TRBJ2-5|TRBV28|TRBD2
ASSLRLAGEQETQY
>TRBJ2-2|TRBV7-3|TRBD1
ASSLNRDRANTGELF
>TRBJ1-1|TRBV7-9|.
ASSLASTEAF
>TRBJ1-2|TRBV2|.
ASSEGGRVVGGYT
>TRBJ2-1|TRBV5-4|.
ASRLGTGSSYNEQF
>TRBJ2-3|TRBV14|.
ASSQTRGLSDTQY
>TRBJ1-2|TRBV6-6|.
ASSSDSGYGYT
>TRBJ2-1|TRBV28|.
ASTSGGPNEQF
>TRBJ1-2|TRBV6-1|.
ASKAGYGYT
>TRBJ2-3|TRBV7-9|.
ASSLQTATDTQY
>TRBJ2-3|TRBV4-1|.
ASSQEGGPADTQY
>TRBJ2-1|TRBV4-3|.
ASSQMAGIYNEQF
>TRBJ1-6|TRBV27|.
ASSFGGGSPLH
>TRBJ2-7|TRBV5-1|.
ASSRDTSSYEQY
>TRBJ2-5|TRBV13|.
ASSLVQGIQY
>TRBJ2-5|TRBV30|TRBD2
AWSLLAGGETQY
>TRBJ1-5|TRBV2|TRBD1
ASKDRGGQPQH
>TRBJ2-7|TRBV5-8|.
ASSSLSYEQY
>TRBJ1-4|TRBV18|TRBD1
ASSSTGVTNEKLF
>TRBJ2-5|TRBV13|TRBD2
ASSLAGGKGEQY
>TRBJ2-7|TRBV11-2|TRBD2
ASSSIGGGFSGYEQY
>TRBJ2-7|TRBV9|TRBD1
ASSRGDSYEQY
>TRBJ2-3|TRBV11-3|.
ASSLTLADTQY
>TRBJ2-7|TRBV12-1|.
ASSFFLAGVGYEQY
>TRBJ2-2|TRBV18|TRBD1
ASSPKAGGDTGELF
>.|TRBV7-2|.
ASSRGLSYEQY
>TRBJ2-1|TRBV21-1|.
ASSRTAGTVAYNEQF
>TRBJ2-3|TRBV29-1|TRBD1
SVEEFLQGFRTDTQY
>TRBJ1-6|TRBV7-8|TRBD1
ASSLALTGADSPLH
>TRBJ2-1|TRBV7-6|TRBD2
ASSTQSGTSGGPRKF
>TRBJ1-6|TRBV10-2|.
ASSDRGGGSPLH
>TRBJ1-1|TRBV5-1|.
ASSLVPNTEAF